The rows below give T cell receptor beta chains drawn from one sample of a study of T-cell memory formation after mild COVID-19. MiXCR was run by TCRdb on the 5' RACE reads, yielding one entry per CDR3 protein. The data contain 250,000 or so distinct CDR3 sequences, 8.5% to 9.5% of them singletons. Source material: PBMCs or a T cell subset sorted from them (not recorded which). All receptors come from a man in his late teens or twenties who had mild COVID-19 (a few samples of this study predate the infection). Cell type and time point are not known. Each CDR3 is given with its conserved first and last residue. Only some rows state a clone size, as once, few, many or a class for expanded clones.

v_call	clone_size	j_call	cdr3_aa
TRBV20-1	.	TRBJ1-2	CSARGDSSSYGYTF
TRBV4-1	few	TRBJ1-2	CASSTRDRAGYGYTF
TRBV12-3/TRBV12-4	.	TRBJ1-4	CASTANKGGFAF
TRBV12-3/TRBV12-4	.	TRBJ1-5	CASSIGVRQGARGPQHF
TRBV5-1	many	TRBJ2-1	CASSPDGQVNHEQFF
TRBV7-2	many	TRBJ2-5	CASSRGVQETQYF
TRBV2	few	TRBJ1-2	CASSDSGYTF
TRBV4-1	.	TRBJ2-5	CASSLTPGLAVQETQYF
TRBV5-1	.	TRBJ2-1	CASSWRGVYNEQFF
TRBV20-1	.	TRBJ2-5	CSAPRLAGEETQDF
TRBV7-2	many	TRBJ2-2	CASTLTRDYRTGELFF
TRBV11-2	.	TRBJ2-1	CASSPRLNNEQFF
TRBV11-2	.	TRBJ2-3	CASSLGRADAQYF
TRBV5-5	.	TRBJ2-2	CASSLDGGELFF
TRBV7-9	many	TRBJ1-1	CASSPGTGRAFF
TRBV12-3/TRBV12-4	.	TRBJ2-2	CASSFQGDGELFF
TRBV4-2	.	TRBJ2-2	CASSPHRASGELFF
TRBV7-2	few	TRBJ2-3	CASSLGRLSLSDTQYF
TRBV29-1	few	TRBJ2-1	CSHRDSIYNEQFF
TRBV4-1	.	TRBJ2-7	CASSQELVGLLYEQYF
TRBV20-1	few	TRBJ2-5	CSANMRQTQYF
TRBV12-3/TRBV12-4	few	TRBJ1-1	CASSPIQGGNTEAFF
TRBV6-5	few	TRBJ2-5	CASSYSGKWETQYF
TRBV7-9	many	TRBJ2-3	CASSLNGQEHF
TRBV11-2	few	TRBJ2-1	CASSLVFTGGYNEQFF
TRBV12-3/TRBV12-4	.	TRBJ1-3	CASRLDGLSGNTIYF
TRBV5-6	few	TRBJ2-1	CASSLIGFNEQFF
TRBV19	.	TRBJ1-4	CASRPPQVPEKLFF
TRBV11-2	.	TRBJ1-2	CASSPLTARGGYTF
TRBV6-5	few	TRBJ1-4	CASRATGNNEKLFF
TRBV15	.	TRBJ1-5	CATSREDRDNQPQHF
TRBV7-3	.	TRBJ2-1	CASSLTGSNEQFF
TRBV5-1	few	TRBJ2-3	CASSRDRTAGVDTQYF
TRBV7-9	.	TRBJ2-4	CASMGEIQYF
TRBV7-2	many	TRBJ2-3	CASSLVVQERAQYF
TRBV5-1	.	TRBJ2-2	CASSFEGRADRELFF
TRBV4-1	.	TRBJ2-3	CASSQDRSLQDTQYF